Following are 20 T cell receptor beta chains from one sample sequenced in a study of cytomegalovirus exposure and HLA in healthy donors. In the PCR, 60 Vbeta and 13 Jbeta primers were used. Generated by immunoSEQ multiplex PCR, the TCRdb table keeps only in-frame clones and is missing some. Among 210,000 or so clones listed, 77% were seen once. Sequencing was performed on PBMCs. Every receptor here comes from a woman in her fifties or sixties in good health and CMV-seropositive.

This clone showed up just a few times. The rearrangement links TRBV19 to TRBJ1-4, with 7 bases that match TRBD1. V lost 4 bases to trimming and J lost 3 bases; unmatched junction nucleotides: 8. The CDR3 contains 16 residues. CDR1 and CDR2 from the germline V gene are LNHDA and SQIVND (reference sequence). CDR3 protein: CASSTQGTAPNEKLFF. CDR3 in DNA: TGTGCCAGTAGTACCCAAGGGACAGCCCCTAATGAAAAACTGTTTTTT.

This chain uses TRBV10-3 with TRBJ2-5; maybe TRBD2 (5 bases). The J call may be in error: the DNA end matches TRBJ2-7 better. The CDR3 is 13 amino acids. The germline V gene encodes CDR1 ENHRY and CDR2 SYGVKD. CDR3 nucleotides: TGTGCCATAACCTCCGGGGTTTCCTACGAGCAGTACTTC. Protein sequence: CAITSGVSYEQYF.

The rearrangement links TRBV5-1 to TRBJ2-3, with a weak D call TRBD2 (6 bases). Trimming took off 4 bases at V and 1 base at J, with 10 bases between the two ends. The CDR3 runs to 14 residues. Germline V gene sequence: CDR1 SGHRS, CDR2 YFSETQ. The chain's CDR3 is CASSVGTGTDTQYF. CDR3 nucleotides: TGCGCCAGCAGCGTCGGGACTGGCACAGATACGCAGTATTTT.

The V and J genes are TRBV18 and TRBJ2-1, with 9 bases fitting TRBD2. Germline CDR1 and CDR2: KGHSH and LQKENI. V lost 4 bases to trimming and J lost 4 bases; unmatched junction nucleotides: 5. The CDR3 sequence is 15 residues long. CDR3 nucleotides: TGTGCCAGCTCACTCAGTAGCGGGAGATACAATGAGCAGTTCTTC. This sequence encodes CASSLSSGRYNEQFF.

CDR3 region: CASSVGGTGTDTQYF. CDR3 in DNA: TGTGCCAGCAGCGTAGGAGGGACTGGCACAGATACGCAGTATTTT. This sequence joins TRBV9 and TRBJ2-3; a weak D match, TRBD2 (6 bases). The germline V gene encodes CDR1 SGDLS and CDR2 YYNGEE. V lost 0 bases to trimming and J lost 1 base, with 9 bases between them. The CDR3 spans 15 residues.

V and J are TRBV5-4 and TRBJ1-2; 9 bases match TRBD1. The germline V gene encodes CDR1 SGHNT and CDR2 YYREEE (reference sequence). The CDR3 extends over 16 amino acids. Trimming took 5 bases from V and 5 from J; bases not matched to a gene: 13. Written as DNA, the CDR3 is TGTGCCAGCAGTCCTCCTTCGGACAGGGGATTATATGGCTACACCTTC. Protein: CASSPPSDRGLYGYTF.

As concerns this clone: This CDR3 is also generated by other DNA sequences in the sample. CDR3 region: CASSMGQGETQYF. CDR3 in DNA: TGTGCCAGTAGTATGGGGCAGGGGGAGACCCAGTACTTC. This chain uses TRBV19 with TRBJ2-5; D might be TRBD1 (6 bases). Germline CDR1 LNHDA, CDR2 SQIVND (reference sequence). V was pared by 3 bases and J by 5 bases, with 10 bases between. The CDR3 loop spans 13 amino acids. Looking up the rest from reference TRBV19 and TRBJ2-5 gives the full variable domain: DGGITQSPKYLFRKEGQNVTLSCEQNLNHDAMYWYRQDPGQGLRLIYYSQIVNDFQKGDIAEGYSVSREKKESFPLTVTSAQKNPTAFYLCASSMGQGETQYFGPGTRLLVL.

This clone was recorded a few times. The chain carries TRBV6-4 and TRBJ2-3; the match to TRBD1 covers 8 bases. The J segment lost 0 bases and the V segment lost 8 bases, leaving 4 bases of the junction unmatched. The CDR3 consists of 14 residues. Germline CDR1 and CDR2: MRHNA and SNTAGT. The CDR3 sequence: CASSRDRSTDTQYF. DNA for the CDR3: TGTGCCAGCTCCCGGGACAGGAGCACAGATACGCAGTATTTT.

The chain links TRBV5-1 to TRBJ2-5; D gene unclear. Trimming took 4 bases from V and 4 from J, leaving 17 bases between them. The CDR3 length is 15 residues. From germline, CDR1 is SGHRS and CDR2 YFSETQ. CDR3 sequence reads: CASSEQTGLRETQYF. The CDR3 DNA reads TGCGCCAGCAGCGAGCAGACGGGTTTACGAGAGACCCAGTACTTC.

The V call is TRBV10-3, the J call TRBJ1-3, with 10 bases lining up with TRBD1. There are 14 residues in the CDR3. The germline CDR1 and CDR2 sequences are ENHRY and SYGVKD. After removal of 6 bases from V and 4 bases from J, the junction contained 3 bases not matched to a gene. The CDR3 region is CAIRGQGPGNTIYF. The CDR3 coding sequence is TGTGCCATCAGGGGACAGGGGCCAGGAAACACCATATATTTT.

The chain carries TRBV28 and TRBJ1-2, with D perhaps matching TRBD1 (5 bases). Trimming took 1 base from V and 4 from J, leaving 10 bases between them. The CDR3 is made up of 14 amino acids. CDR1 is MDHEN, CDR2 SYDVKM, per germline. The CDR3 coding sequence is TGTGCCAGCAGTTTATTCATGGGGGGCTATGGCTACACCTTC. This translates into CASSLFMGGYGYTF.

The chain uses TRBV7-2 and TRBJ1-3; 7 nucleotides align to TRBD1. This CDR3 has 15 amino acids. Germline CDR1 reads SGHTA; CDR2 reads FQGNSA. The V and J ends lost 5 bases and 0 bases, in that order; junction bases with no gene match: 4. CDR3 coding DNA: TGTGCCAGCAGCCTAACAGGGGACTCTGGAAACACCATATATTTT. As protein: CASSLTGDSGNTIYF.

The chain couples TRBV7-8 to TRBJ2-7; 12 bases map to TRBD2. V dropped 5 bases and J dropped 2; count of bases not matched to a gene: 4. CDR3 length equals 15 residues. Germline V gene data show CDR1 as SGHVS and CDR2 as FQNEAQ. CDR3 in DNA: TGTGCCAGCAGCCTGACTAGCGGGAGTGCCTACGAGCAGTACTTC. It encodes CASSLTSGSAYEQYF.

Written as DNA, the CDR3 is TGTGCCAGCTCACCCCCGGGGACTATCACCGGGGAGCTGTTTTTT. Translated, it gives CASSPPGTITGELFF. The chain carries TRBV18 and TRBJ2-2, with 7 bases lining up with TRBD2. The CDR3 extends over 15 amino acids. V trimming: 3 bases; J trimming: 4 bases; junction bases outside the gene matches: 5. Germline V gene lookup returns CDR1 KGHSH and CDR2 LQKENI.

V and J are TRBV30 and TRBJ2-5; 10 bases agree with TRBD1. The germline gives CDR1 GTSNPN, CDR2 SVGIG (reference sequence). V shed 5 bases and J 2 bases; nucleotides not matched to a gene: 5. The CDR3 has 14 residues. CDR3 in amino acids: CAWVDRGRQETQYF. The DNA for the CDR3 is TGTGCCTGGGTGGACAGGGGGAGACAAGAGACCCAGTACTTC. Full variable domain (rest looked up from reference TRBV30 and TRBJ2-5): SQTIHQWPATLVQPVGSPLSLECTVEGTSNPNLYWYRQAAGRGLQLLFYSVGIGQISSEVPQNLSASRPQDRQFILSSKKLLLSDSGFYLCAWVDRGRQETQYFGPGTRLLVL.

J is TRBJ2-5 and V is TRBV5-4; D might be TRBD1 (6 bases). CDR1 SGHNT and CDR2 YYREEE come from the germline V gene (reference sequence). V lost 3 bases and J 0 bases, leaving 12 bases between the germline ends. The length of the CDR3 is 15 residues. CDR3 sequence reads: CASSSPGTNQETQYF. The DNA of the CDR3 is TGTGCCAGCAGCTCCCCCGGGACAAACCAAGAGACCCAGTACTTC.

This clone was observed a few times. Other nucleotide sequences from this sample produce the same CDR3. V gene TRBV5-1 combines with J gene TRBJ2-1, with D uncertain. Trimming shortened V by 0 bases and J by 0 bases, and 4 bases separated the two germline ends. CDR1 and CDR2 (germline): SGHRS, YFSETQ. The CDR3 consists of 14 residues. The CDR3 region is CASSLGSSYNEQFF. CDR3 DNA sequence: TGCGCCAGCAGCTTGGGCAGCTCCTACAATGAGCAGTTCTTC.

The count of this clone is one. The V call is TRBV7-2, the J call TRBJ2-7; tentatively, D is TRBD1 (5 bases). The length of the CDR3 is 16 residues. V was trimmed by 5 bases and J by 2 bases, leaving 19 bases between them. Germline V gene lookup returns CDR1 SGHTA and CDR2 FQGNSA. CDR3 sequence (DNA): TGTGCCAGCAGCCCCATGGGGCCAGGCATCCCCTACGAGCAGTACTTC. Its protein product is CASSPMGPGIPYEQYF.

A few counts support this clone. The chain joins TRBV5-1 to TRBJ1-4; no reliable D call. The CDR3 extends over 15 amino acids. V lost 0 bases and J 5 bases, leaving 11 bases between the germline ends. The germline V gene encodes CDR1 SGHRS and CDR2 YFSETQ. The CDR3 is CASSLAGILNEKLFF. CDR3 sequence (DNA): TGCGCCAGCAGCTTGGCCGGGATCCTCAATGAAAAACTGTTTTTT.

V and J are TRBV5-1 and TRBJ2-2; the match to TRBD2 covers 7 bases. Losses at the gene ends were 0 bases for V and 6 bases for J; bases not matched to a gene: 5. The CDR3 length is 15 residues. The germline V gene encodes CDR1 SGHRS and CDR2 YFSETQ. CDR3 residues: CASSLDPTSAGELFF. In DNA form, the CDR3 reads TGCGCCAGCAGCTTGGACCCTACTAGCGCCGGGGAGCTGTTTTTT.